Below are 29 T cell receptor beta chains sequenced from a single sample in a study of T cell responses to AZD1222 COVID-19 vaccine. The repertoire was sequenced with immunoSEQ multiplex PCR; TCRdb's copy has only in-frame clones and lacks some. The top ten hold 6.5% to 9.5% of the sample, which has roughly 120,000 clones, 85% to 90% seen once. Source: peripheral blood, taken on day 0 of AZD1222 vaccination. These receptors originate from an adult in good health.

The V and J genes are TRBV5-1 and TRBJ2-3; a possible D gene is TRBD2 (7 bases). Germline loops: CDR1 SGHRS, CDR2 YFSETQ. The CDR3 contains 13 residues. Trimming pared 4 bases from V and 5 bases from J, leaving 11 bases between. This CDR3 is CASSRGGQDTQYF. In nucleotides, the CDR3 is TGCGCCAGCAGCCGCGGGGGCCAAGATACGCAGTATTTT. The variable domain in full, with the rest retrieved from reference TRBV5-1 and TRBJ2-3, is KAGVTQTPRYLIKTRGQQVTLSCSPISGHRSVSWYQQTPGQGLQFLFEYFSETQRNKGNFPGRFSGRQFSNSRSEMNVSTLELGDSALYLCASSRGGQDTQYFGPGTRLTVL.

This chain links TRBV10-3 with TRBJ2-6; TRBD1 agrees at 7 bases. V gave up 6 bases and J gave up 2 bases; unmatched junction bases: 4. The CDR3 consists of 15 residues. The germline gives CDR1 ENHRY, CDR2 SYGVKD. The CDR3 spells CAISRGGAGANVLTF. As DNA, the CDR3 is TGTGCCATCAGCCGAGGGGGCGCTGGGGCCAACGTCCTGACTTTC.

CDR3 sequence (DNA): TGTGCCAGCAGTTACACCACGCAGGCTGGAAACACCATATATTTT. Its protein product is CASSYTTQAGNTIYF. This sequence joins TRBV6-5 and TRBJ1-3; D uncertain. The V end lost 2 bases, the J end lost 2 bases, and 10 bases lay between the germline ends. Germline V gene sequence: CDR1 MNHEY, CDR2 SVGAGI. This CDR3 contains 15 residues.

The chain combines TRBV28 with TRBJ1-2, with 7 bases matching TRBD1. The CDR3 sequence is 16 residues long. Germline values: CDR1 MDHEN, CDR2 SYDVKM. V trimming: 11 bases; J trimming: 2 bases; junction bases outside the gene matches: 17. CDR3 sequence (DNA): TGTGCCTCTTATGGACAGGCTCCCAAGGGAAACTATGGCTACACCTTC. Its translation: CASYGQAPKGNYGYTF.

V is TRBV7-2 and J is TRBJ2-5; TRBD1 matches at 7 bases. Germline CDR1 is SGHTA and CDR2 is FQGNSA. This CDR3 is 18 amino acids long. V trimming: 4 bases; J trimming: 1 base; junction bases outside the gene matches: 15. CDR3 sequence (DNA): TGTGCCAGCAGCTCGGCCCAGAAAGGGGGCTTAATCCAAGAGACCCAGTACTTC. As protein: CASSSAQKGGLIQETQYF.

To note about this clone: The same CDR3 is also encoded by other DNA sequences in this sample. The rearrangement joins TRBV30 to TRBJ2-7; 11 bases match TRBD1. The CDR3 covers 15 residues. The V and J ends lost 0 bases and 2 bases, in that order; junction bases with no gene match: 3. Germline V gene lookup returns CDR1 GTSNPN and CDR2 SVGIG (reference sequence). CDR3 in DNA: TGTGCCTGGAGTGTTATGGGACAGGGGGCCTACGAGCAGTACTTC. It yields the protein CAWSVMGQGAYEQYF.

The chain combines TRBV27 with TRBJ1-5, with D possibly TRBD1 on 5 matching bases. The CDR3 is 15 residues long. CDR1 MNHEY and CDR2 SMNVEV come from the germline V gene (reference sequence). Trimming removed 7 bases from V and 3 bases from J, with 16 bases in between. CDR3 bases: TGTGCCAGCACAAAGGCGGCGGGGGTCAATCAGCCCCAGCATTTT. Translation: CASTKAAGVNQPQHF.

The chain employs TRBV10-3 and TRBJ2-3; tentative D call: TRBD2 (6 bases). Germline values: CDR1 ENHRY, CDR2 SYGVKD. The CDR3 spans 14 residues. V gave up 6 bases and J gave up 2 bases, with 12 bases separating them. CDR3 region: CAISPGGSTDTQYF. The CDR3 DNA follows: TGTGCCATCAGCCCTGGAGGGTCCACAGATACGCAGTATTTT.

In DNA, the CDR3 is TGTGCCAGCAGACCCGGGAGGGACACTGAAGCTTTCTTT. This gives the protein CASRPGRDTEAFF. This chain links TRBV7-9 with TRBJ1-1; no definite D call. The CDR3 spans 13 residues. Per germline, CDR1 SEHNR and CDR2 FQNEAQ (reference sequence). Trimming cost V 6 bases and J 3 bases, with 11 bases left between them.

The chain combines TRBV7-2 with TRBJ1-1, with D maybe TRBD1 (5 bases). Germline values: CDR1 SGHTA, CDR2 FQGNSA. Trimming stripped 5 bases from V and 2 bases from J, with 18 bases between. The length of the CDR3 is 16 residues. The DNA for the CDR3 is TGTGCCAGCAGCGTCACGAGGGGAGCGGGCAACACTGAAGCTTTCTTT. Protein product: CASSVTRGAGNTEAFF. Complete variable domain (other parts from reference TRBV7-2 and TRBJ1-1): GAGVSQSPSNKVTEKGKDVELRCDPISGHTALYWYRQSLGQGLEFLIYFQGNSAPDKSGLPSDRFSAERTGGSVSTLTIQRTQQEDSAVYLCASSVTRGAGNTEAFFGQGTRLTVV.

The V and J genes are TRBV2 and TRBJ2-7, with 9 bases fitting TRBD1. Trimming cost V 6 bases and J 5 bases; bases outside gene matches: 5. CDR3 length: 13 residues. Germline CDR1 reads SNHLY; CDR2 reads FYNNEI. The CDR3 sequence: CASRGQGPHEQYF. CDR3 coding DNA: TGTGCCAGCAGGGGACAGGGTCCCCACGAGCAGTACTTC. The complete variable domain, with remaining parts taken from reference TRBV2 and TRBJ2-7, reads EPEVTQTPSHQVTQMGQEVILRCVPISNHLYFYWYRQILGQKVEFLVSFYNNEISEKSEIFDDQFSVERPDGSNFTLKIRSTKLEDSAMYFCASRGQGPHEQYFGPGTRLTVT.

The chain is built from TRBV3-1 (or the pseudogene TRBV3-2) and TRBJ1-2, with unresolved D. The CDR3 runs to 12 residues. V gave up 2 bases and J gave up 13 bases, with 14 bases separating them. Germline assignment: CDR1 LGHDT and CDR2 YNNKEL (reference sequence). The CDR3 DNA reads TGTGCCAGCAGCCAAAGCGAACCAGACCTCACCTTC. It yields the protein CASSQSEPDLTF.

V and J are TRBV7-3 and TRBJ2-7, with TRBD2 matching 10 bases. Germline V gene data show CDR1 as SGHTA and CDR2 as FQGTGA. With V trimmed by 4 bases and J by 3 bases, 6 bases remained unmatched. CDR3 length equals 15 residues. The DNA for the CDR3 is TGTGCCAGCAGCTCCCGGACTAGCGGAATCTACGAGCAGTACTTC. This sequence encodes CASSSRTSGIYEQYF.

In DNA, the CDR3 is TGTGCCAGTAGTAAGACTAGCGGGAGGGCAGGCACCGGGGAGCTGTTTTTT. Translated, it gives CASSKTSGRAGTGELFF. The chain is built from TRBV19 and TRBJ2-2, with 14 bases matching TRBD2. V lost 4 bases, J lost 4 bases, and 5 bases stayed unmatched. The CDR3 sequence is 17 residues long. Germline-derived CDR1 and CDR2 are LNHDA and SQIVND (reference sequence).

In this sample, this clone turned up a few times. The gene calls are TRBV5-6 and TRBJ1-5; D may be TRBD1 (6 bases). Trimming left V 4 bases short and J 5 bases short, with 13 bases between. CDR3 length: 14 residues. Germline V gene lookup returns CDR1 SGHDT and CDR2 YYEEEE. The CDR3 is CASSHRDKHQPQHF. The DNA for the CDR3 is TGTGCCAGCAGCCACCGGGACAAGCATCAGCCCCAGCATTTT.

The chain couples TRBV5-1 to TRBJ2-7; 13 positions agree with TRBD2. Germline CDR1 is SGHRS and CDR2 is YFSETQ. After removal of 4 bases from V and 3 bases from J, the junction contained 16 bases not matched to a gene. This CDR3 region has 19 residues. The CDR3, as DNA: TGCGCCAGCAGCCAAAACGGACTAGCGGGAGTCAGCCCTTACTACGAGCAGTACTTC. Encoded protein: CASSQNGLAGVSPYYEQYF.

The gene calls are TRBV19 and TRBJ2-2, with TRBD2 matching 11 bases. Germline V gene sequence: CDR1 LNHDA, CDR2 SQIVND (reference sequence). CDR3 length: 16 residues. J lost 6 bases, V lost 4 bases, and 7 bases had no gene match. CDR3 in DNA: TGTGCCAGTAGTAGCCCGGGACTAGCGGTCTCCGGGGAGCTGTTTTTT. Translated: CASSSPGLAVSGELFF. The variable domain in full, completed from reference TRBV19 and TRBJ2-2, reads DGGITQSPKYLFRKEGQNVTLSCEQNLNHDAMYWYRQDPGQGLRLIYYSQIVNDFQKGDIAEGYSVSREKKESFPLTVTSAQKNPTAFYLCASSSPGLAVSGELFFGEGSRLTVL.

This chain uses TRBV11-3 with TRBJ2-1; 10 bases match TRBD1. The CDR3 loop spans 15 amino acids. In germline, CDR1 is SGHNT, CDR2 YENEEA. Germline trimming cut 5 bases from V and 5 bases from J; bases unmatched to any gene: 6. Written as DNA, the CDR3 is TGTGCCAGCAGCCCCGTGGGACAGGGGCACAATGAGCAGTTCTTC. As protein: CASSPVGQGHNEQFF.

The chain couples TRBV4-1 to TRBJ2-7; perhaps D is TRBD1 or TRBD2 (7 bases each). The ends were cut back, 5 bases at V and 3 bases at J, with 14 bases in the middle. The V gene's germline CDR1 is MGHRA and CDR2 YSYEKL. This CDR3 has 14 amino acids. The CDR3 here is CASSGTRGGYEQYF. CDR3 DNA sequence: TGCGCCAGCAGCGGAACCAGGGGGGGCTACGAGCAGTACTTC.

This chain joins TRBV30 and TRBJ1-2; 9 bases agree with TRBD1. The CDR3 is 14 residues long. V dropped 3 bases and J dropped 3; count of bases not matched to a gene: 5. Germline CDR1 reads GTSNPN; CDR2 reads SVGIG (reference sequence). The CDR3 loop is CAWRGTGRDYGYTF. CDR3 bases: TGTGCCTGGAGGGGGACAGGGAGGGACTATGGCTACACCTTC.

For the CDR3, the DNA is TGTGCCAGCTCACCACCTCAGCCTAATGAAAAACTGTTTTTT. Translation: CASSPPQPNEKLFF. J is TRBJ1-4 and V is TRBV18; no firm D call. CDR1 and CDR2 from the germline V gene are KGHSH and LQKENI. V was pared by 0 bases and J by 3 bases, with 5 bases between. CDR3 size: 14 residues.

The chain is built from TRBV2 and TRBJ2-2; D is possibly TRBD1 or TRBD2 (5 bases each). The CDR3 contains 15 residues. V was trimmed by 7 bases and J by 2 bases, leaving 14 bases between them. CDR1 and CDR2 from the germline V gene are SNHLY and FYNNEI. The CDR3 DNA reads TGTGCCAGCACCCAAGGGACCACAAACACCGGGGAGCTGTTTTTT. Amino acid sequence: CASTQGTTNTGELFF. Based on the CDR3 plus reference TRBV2 and TRBJ2-2, the full variable domain is EPEVTQTPSHQVTQMGQEVILRCVPISNHLYFYWYRQILGQKVEFLVSFYNNEISEKSEIFDDQFSVERPDGSNFTLKIRSTKLEDSAMYFCASTQGTTNTGELFFGEGSRLTVL.

The chain uses TRBV7-2 and TRBJ2-7, with 12 bases lining up with TRBD2. Trimming took 6 bases from V and 3 from J; bases not matched to a gene: 3. CDR1 SGHTA and CDR2 FQGNSA come from the germline V gene. The CDR3 spans 14 residues. The CDR3 reads CASSGTSGFYEQYF. The CDR3 nucleotides read TGTGCCAGCAGTGGGACTAGCGGGTTCTACGAGCAGTACTTC. The variable domain in full, with the rest retrieved from reference TRBV7-2 and TRBJ2-7, is GAGVSQSPSNKVTEKGKDVELRCDPISGHTALYWYRQSLGQGLEFLIYFQGNSAPDKSGLPSDRFSAERTGGSVSTLTIQRTQQEDSAVYLCASSGTSGFYEQYFGPGTRLTVT.

CDR3 sequence (DNA): TGTGCCAGCAGTTCGGGCGTTAGCGGGAGGGTGTTGGTAGATACGCAGTATTTT. This codes for CASSSGVSGRVLVDTQYF. V and J are TRBV28 and TRBJ2-3; 11 bases are a match to TRBD2. Germline-derived CDR1 and CDR2 are MDHEN and SYDVKM. This CDR3 has 18 amino acids. V was pared by 4 bases and J by 5 bases, with 14 bases of the junction left unmatched.

Here the CDR3 DNA reads TGTGCCAGCAGGTGGGGGGGGGTGTCGGTCAATCAGCCCCAGCATTTT. This sequence encodes CASRWGGVSVNQPQHF. V is TRBV28 and J is TRBJ1-5; perhaps TRBD1 as D (5 bases). CDR3 length: 16 residues. Germline CDR1 reads MDHEN; CDR2 reads SYDVKM. V lost 6 bases to trimming and J lost 3 bases, with 18 bases between them.

A single count supports this clone. The rearrangement uses TRBV5-5 and TRBJ1-2; tentative D call: TRBD1 (6 bases). This CDR3 is built from 15 residues. CDR1 and CDR2 from the germline V gene are SGHKS and YYEKEE (reference sequence). The ends were cut back, 4 bases at V and 1 base at J, with 14 bases in the middle. The CDR3 protein is CASSVQGTLNYGYTF. For the CDR3, the DNA is TGTGCCAGCAGCGTACAGGGAACGCTTAACTATGGCTACACCTTC. Full variable domain (missing parts from reference TRBV5-5 and TRBJ1-2): DAGVTQSPTHLIKTRGQQVTLRCSPISGHKSVSWYQQVLGQGPQFIFQYYEKEERGRGNFPDRFSARQFPNYSSELNVNALLLGDSALYLCASSVQGTLNYGYTFGSGTRLTVV.

This clone has more than one count but fewer than ten. The chain employs TRBV5-1 and TRBJ1-1, with D perhaps matching TRBD1 (5 bases). Trimming removed 0 bases at V and 8 bases at J, with 8 bases between. CDR3 length: 12 residues. CDR1 SGHRS and CDR2 YFSETQ come from the germline V gene. DNA for the CDR3: TGCGCCAGCAGCTTGGGGGGCCGGGAAGCTTTCTTT. Its translation: CASSLGGREAFF.

V and J are TRBV15 and TRBJ1-2; 7 bases line up with TRBD1. Trimming took 3 bases from V and 0 from J; bases not matched to a gene: 4. Germline CDR1 LNHNV, CDR2 YYDKDF (reference sequence). The CDR3 runs to 15 residues. DNA for the CDR3: TGTGCCACCAGCAGGGACAGGAAAGCTAACTATGGCTACACCTTC. It is translated as CATSRDRKANYGYTF.

The rearrangement uses TRBV30 and TRBJ2-1; D is perhaps TRBD2 (7 bases). The CDR3 totals 15 residues. Germline values: CDR1 GTSNPN, CDR2 SVGIG (reference sequence). V shed 1 base and J shed 10 bases, with 20 bases lying between them. CDR3 sequence (DNA): TGTGCCTGGAGTGGTTCCGCGGGGGCGTCGAGGGAGCAGTTCTTC. It codes for CAWSGSAGASREQFF.